What follows are 24 T cell receptor beta chains derived from one specimen sequenced in a study of blood T cell repertoires in COVID-19. The data were produced by immunoSEQ multiplex PCR, yet TCRdb's version contains in-frame clones alone and is incomplete. In the table there are approximately 100,000 clones, about 80% of which are singletons. Sequencing input: peripheral blood. All receptors come from a woman between 45 and 60 years old with acute or convalescent COVID-19.

The J gene is TRBJ2-7, the V gene TRBV6-5; possibly TRBD2 for D (5 bases). The CDR3 has 12 residues. The germline gives CDR1 MNHEY, CDR2 SVGAGI. V gave up 10 bases and J gave up 4 bases, with 14 bases separating them. For the CDR3, the DNA is TGTGCCACCTCGGGGTCGACTTACGAGCAGTACTTC. As protein: CATSGSTYEQYF.

This clone appeared a single time. The chain joins TRBV12-5 to TRBJ2-6, with TRBD1 as a possible D gene (5 bases). V was pared by 4 bases and J by 2 bases, with 9 bases between. The length of the CDR3 is 15 residues. CDR1 LGHNT and CDR2 FRNRAP come from the germline V gene. CDR3 protein: CASGSPGTGANVLTF. CDR3 bases: TGTGCTAGTGGTTCTCCAGGGACTGGGGCCAACGTCCTGACTTTC.

This chain connects TRBV6-5 to TRBJ2-7; 9 bases map to TRBD1. This CDR3 is 13 amino acids long. The trim removed 10 bases at V and 7 bases at J, leaving 11 bases unmatched. Germline V gene sequence: CDR1 MNHEY, CDR2 SVGAGI. Here the CDR3 DNA reads TGTGCCACCCCGGGACAGGGTGCGAGGGAGCAGTACTTC. It is translated as CATPGQGAREQYF.

The V and J genes are TRBV12-3 or TRBV12-4 and TRBJ1-1, with TRBD1 identical over 10 bases. This CDR3 is 12 amino acids long. V was pared by 7 bases and J by 10 bases, with 6 bases of the junction left unmatched. The CDR3 protein is CASTRDRGGAFF. Written as DNA, the CDR3 is TGTGCCAGCACCCGGGACAGGGGTGGAGCTTTCTTT.

The chain uses TRBV19 and TRBJ2-3; D may be TRBD2 (7 bases). The germline CDR1 and CDR2 sequences are LNHDA and SQIVND (reference sequence). V lost 5 bases and J 4 bases, leaving 16 bases between the germline ends. CDR3 length equals 15 residues. In DNA form, the CDR3 reads TGTGCCAGTAGTCCCCTGAGGGGGGGCCCAGATACGCAGTATTTT. Translating it yields CASSPLRGGPDTQYF.

The chain couples TRBV18 to TRBJ1-1; D gene unclear. The germline CDR1 and CDR2 sequences are KGHSH and LQKENI. CDR3 size: 14 residues. V lost 8 bases to trimming and J lost 4 bases, with 17 bases between them. In DNA form, the CDR3 reads TGTGCCAGCACCCCGGCAGGCATGGGCACTGAAGCTTTCTTT. Amino acid sequence: CASTPAGMGTEAFF. The entire variable domain, with the rest obtained from reference TRBV18 and TRBJ1-1, is as follows: NAGVMQNPRHLVRRRGQEARLRCSPMKGHSHVYWYRQLPEEGLKFMVYLQKENIIDESGMPKERFSAEFPKEGPSILRIQQVVRGDSAAYFCASTPAGMGTEAFFGQGTRLTVV.

This chain connects TRBV5-1 to TRBJ1-1; D possibly corresponds to TRBD1 (6 bases). The CDR3 is made up of 17 amino acids. The V and J ends lost 4 bases and 1 base respectively, with 20 bases between them. The V gene's germline CDR1 is SGHRS and CDR2 YFSETQ. The CDR3 sequence: CASSVGTIGDANTEAFF. In DNA, the CDR3 is TGCGCCAGCAGCGTCGGGACAATCGGGGACGCGAACACTGAAGCTTTCTTT.

This chain uses TRBV5-1 with TRBJ2-3; 8 bases align to TRBD1. The CDR3 has 16 residues. The J segment lost 6 bases and the V segment lost 0 bases, leaving 9 bases of the junction unmatched. Germline V lookup: CDR1 SGHRS, CDR2 YFSETQ. CDR3 protein: CASSLAGTGLSDTQYF. Written as DNA, the CDR3 is TGCGCCAGCAGCTTGGCGGGGACAGGTCTTTCCGATACGCAGTATTTT.

This clone appeared a single time. The chain has TRBV5-4 and TRBJ2-7; TRBD1 matches at 7 bases. The CDR3 is 14 residues long. V gave up 4 bases and J gave up 2 bases; unmatched junction bases: 6. CDR1 is SGHNT and CDR2 is YYREEE in the germline V gene (reference sequence). CDR3 nucleotide sequence: TGTGCCAGCAGCCCGGACAGGTGGGCCTACGAGCAGTACTTC. Residues: CASSPDRWAYEQYF.

The V call is TRBV28, the J call TRBJ1-3; D is perhaps TRBD1 (6 bases). The CDR3 length is 14 residues. Trimming pared 7 bases from V and 2 bases from J, leaving 12 bases between. CDR1 is MDHEN and CDR2 is SYDVKM in the germline V gene. In DNA, the CDR3 is TGTGCCAGCACTAGGGGGGGAGCTGGAAACACCATATATTTT. Translation: CASTRGGAGNTIYF.

The rearrangement joins TRBV4-2 to TRBJ1-6, with D perhaps matching TRBD1 (5 bases). V was pared by 2 bases and J by 0 bases, with 20 bases between. The germline V gene has CDR1 LGHNA and CDR2 YNFKEQ. There are 20 residues in the CDR3. This chain's CDR3 is CASSQTGAFLGGSYNSPLHF. CDR3 coding DNA: TGTGCCAGCAGCCAAACCGGGGCCTTCCTGGGGGGCTCCTATAATTCACCCCTCCACTTT.

The chain joins TRBV29-1 to TRBJ1-1; D is unclear. Trimming took off 5 bases at V and 0 bases at J, with 13 bases between the two ends. The CDR3 runs to 14 residues. From germline, CDR1 is SQVTM and CDR2 ANQGSEA. This CDR3 is CSVSLAKLNTEAFF. The DNA of the CDR3 is TGCAGCGTTTCACTAGCCAAGCTGAACACTGAAGCTTTCTTT.

The gene calls are TRBV12-3 or TRBV12-4 and TRBJ2-3; unclear D gene. Trimming stripped 2 bases from V and 5 bases from J, with 5 bases between. The CDR3 length is 12 residues. The chain's CDR3 is CASSLLVDTQYF. DNA of the CDR3: TGTGCCAGCAGTTTATTAGTAGATACGCAGTATTTT.

The V gene is TRBV6-4, the J gene TRBJ1-2; tentatively, D is TRBD1 (6 bases). The CDR3 loop spans 14 amino acids. Trimming removed 6 bases at V and 4 bases at J, with 15 bases between. Germline CDR1 MRHNA, CDR2 SNTAGT. CDR3: CASREPGTTYGYTF. The DNA for the CDR3 is TGTGCCAGCAGAGAGCCCGGGACAACCTATGGCTACACCTTC.

The rearrangement uses TRBV7-8 and TRBJ2-7; D perhaps matches TRBD1 (7 bases). Germline assignment: CDR1 SGHVS and CDR2 FQNEAQ. V was cut by 4 bases and J by 2 bases, with 15 bases left in between. The CDR3 consists of 15 residues. CDR3 in amino acids: CASSSPRGDPYEQYF. CDR3 DNA sequence: TGTGCCAGCAGCTCTCCCAGGGGGGACCCCTACGAGCAGTACTTC. Complete variable domain (other parts from reference TRBV7-8 and TRBJ2-7): GAGVSQSPRYKVAKRGQDVALRCDPISGHVSLFWYQQALGQGPEFLTYFQNEAQLDKSGLPSDRFFAERPEGSVSTLKIQRTQQEDSAVYLCASSSPRGDPYEQYFGPGTRLTVT.

The gene calls are TRBV19 and TRBJ1-2; 9 nucleotides agree with TRBD1. This CDR3 is built from 15 residues. Germline V gene data show CDR1 as LNHDA and CDR2 as SQIVND (reference sequence). V trimming: 3 bases; J trimming: 4 bases; junction bases outside the gene matches: 6. The DNA for the CDR3 is TGTGCCAGTAGTATCGTGGGACAGGGAGGCTATGGCTACACCTTC. Its translation is CASSIVGQGGYGYTF.

This CDR3 is CASSEGRGSGNIQYF. The CDR3 DNA sequence: TGTGCCAGCAGTGAAGGGAGGGGTAGCGGAAACATTCAGTACTTC. The chain uses TRBV6-1 and TRBJ2-4, with TRBD2 as a possible D gene (6 bases). Trimming removed 1 base at V and 6 bases at J, with 13 bases between. CDR1 MNHNS and CDR2 SASEGT come from the germline V gene. This CDR3 has 15 residues.

V gene TRBV12-3 or TRBV12-4 combines with J gene TRBJ2-1; D is unclear. This CDR3 comprises 12 residues. The V gene lost 6 bases and the J gene lost 11 bases, with 14 bases spanning the gap. The CDR3 sequence: CASSSSSPQQFF. The CDR3 region has the DNA TGTGCCAGCAGCAGTAGCAGTCCCCAGCAGTTCTTC.

This chain uses TRBV2 with TRBJ1-3, with D perhaps TRBD1 (5 bases). The germline gives CDR1 SNHLY, CDR2 FYNNEI. The germline V and J ends were trimmed by 6 bases and 0 bases, with 9 bases remaining between them. The CDR3 totals 14 residues. As DNA, the CDR3 is TGTGCCAGCAGAGGGACTTTCTCTGGAAACACCATATATTTT. Its protein product is CASRGTFSGNTIYF.

The chain links TRBV11-2 to TRBJ1-1; tentative D call: TRBD1 (5 bases). This CDR3 contains 15 residues. The V end was cut by 5 bases, the J end by 1 base, with 14 bases between. Germline V gene sequence: CDR1 SGHAT, CDR2 FQNNGV. CDR3 in amino acids: CASSLVQATNTEAFF. The CDR3 bases are TGTGCCAGCAGCCTCGTACAGGCTACGAACACTGAAGCTTTCTTT. The whole variable domain, remainder taken from reference TRBV11-2 and TRBJ1-1, is EAGVAQSPRYKIIEKRQSVAFWCNPISGHATLYWYQQILGQGPKLLIQFQNNGVVDDSQLPKDRFSAERLKGVDSTLKIQPAKLEDSAVYLCASSLVQATNTEAFFGQGTRLTVV.

The rearrangement links TRBV10-3 to TRBJ2-7, with TRBD1 identical over 10 bases. This CDR3 contains 14 residues. V gave up 6 bases and J gave up 2 bases; unmatched junction bases: 4. The V gene's germline CDR1 is ENHRY and CDR2 SYGVKD. CDR3 residues: CAIRDRGRPYEQYF. As DNA, the CDR3 is TGTGCCATCAGAGACAGGGGGCGACCCTACGAGCAGTACTTC.

The chain combines TRBV5-5 with TRBJ1-2; 7 nucleotides line up with TRBD1. V lost 3 bases, J lost 8 bases, and 1 base stayed unmatched. Germline CDR1 reads SGHKS; CDR2 reads YYEKEE (reference sequence). The CDR3 length is 11 residues. This CDR3 reads CASSYRGGYTF. The CDR3 nucleotides read TGTGCCAGCAGCTACAGGGGAGGCTACACCTTC.

V is TRBV18 and J is TRBJ2-5; a weak D match, TRBD2 (5 bases). Trimming shortened V by 0 bases and J by 5 bases, and 10 bases separated the two germline ends. Germline CDR1 and CDR2: KGHSH and LQKENI. The CDR3 has 14 residues. CDR3 DNA sequence: TGTGCCAGCTCACCACCACCCCGGGGTGAGACCCAGTACTTC. This translates into CASSPPPRGETQYF.

The rearrangement uses TRBV5-1 and TRBJ1-5; TRBD1 might be the D (6 bases). Germline CDR1 reads SGHRS; CDR2 reads YFSETQ. Trimming removed 0 bases from V and 3 bases from J, with 10 bases in between. The CDR3 contains 15 residues. Here the CDR3 reads CASSLDGGHNQPQHF. Written as DNA, the CDR3 is TGCGCCAGCAGCTTGGACGGGGGGCACAATCAGCCCCAGCATTTT.